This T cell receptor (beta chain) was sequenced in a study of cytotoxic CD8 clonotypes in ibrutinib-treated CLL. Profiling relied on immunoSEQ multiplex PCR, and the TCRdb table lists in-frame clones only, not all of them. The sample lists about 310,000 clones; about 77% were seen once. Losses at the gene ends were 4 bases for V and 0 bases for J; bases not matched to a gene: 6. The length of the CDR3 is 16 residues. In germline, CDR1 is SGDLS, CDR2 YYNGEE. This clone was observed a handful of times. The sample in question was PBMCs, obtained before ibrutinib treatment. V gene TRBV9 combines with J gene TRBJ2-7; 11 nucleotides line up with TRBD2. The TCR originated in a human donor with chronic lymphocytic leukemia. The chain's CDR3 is CASSPAGTSGSYEQYF. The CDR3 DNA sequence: TGTGCCAGCAGCCCAGCGGGGACTAGCGGCTCCTACGAGCAGTACTTC.